Listed below are T cell receptor beta chains from one sample, sequenced in a study of blood T cell repertoires in COVID-19. The protocol was immunoSEQ multiplex PCR, while the TCRdb copy is restricted to in-frame clones and leaves out a portion. This sample has about 400,000 clones; roughly nine tenths occur once, and the top ten carry 1% to 1.5%. Sample: peripheral blood. These receptors originate from a man aged 35 to 55 with acute or convalescent COVID-19. Both conserved end residues are part of each CDR3. Fields, in order: D gene, V gene, CDR3 protein. A D gene is named only where the DNA matches it firmly.

d_gene: -; v_gene: TRBV9; CDR3aa: CASSVGRGRYNEQFF
d_gene: -; v_gene: TRBV28; CDR3aa: CASSLDTWNEQYF
d_gene: TRBD1; v_gene: TRBV5-1; CDR3aa: CASSPGQSLNTEAFF
d_gene: -; v_gene: TRBV6-6; CDR3aa: CASTNSWEQYF
d_gene: -; v_gene: TRBV28; CDR3aa: CASTRGGRGYTF
d_gene: -; v_gene: TRBV5-6; CDR3aa: CASTVQVNTEAFF
d_gene: -; v_gene: TRBV5-1; CDR3aa: CASSGTTADYGYTF
d_gene: -; v_gene: TRBV30; CDR3aa: CAWRTGRSEAFF
d_gene: TRBD1; v_gene: TRBV4-1; CDR3aa: CASSQDPAGGQPQHF
d_gene: -; v_gene: TRBV29-1; CDR3aa: CSGLLRSSYNEQFF
d_gene: TRBD2; v_gene: TRBV27; CDR3aa: CASSFTSGGLYEQYF
d_gene: TRBD1; v_gene: TRBV2; CDR3aa: CASSIRTGAYGYTF
d_gene: -; v_gene: TRBV6-2/TRBV6-3; CDR3aa: CASSYLPGWNTEAFF
d_gene: -; v_gene: TRBV5-4; CDR3aa: CASSLATRSTDTQYF
d_gene: -; v_gene: TRBV5-6; CDR3aa: CASSLTGTGYGYTF
d_gene: TRBD1; v_gene: TRBV7-6; CDR3aa: CASSLATGGVSTGELFF
d_gene: -; v_gene: TRBV5-1; CDR3aa: CASSLLGGSRTDTQYF
d_gene: -; v_gene: TRBV27; CDR3aa: CASSPNSLNTEAFF
d_gene: -; v_gene: TRBV27; CDR3aa: CASGRVLGGGYTF
d_gene: -; v_gene: TRBV10-1; CDR3aa: CASNSGQQETQYF
d_gene: -; v_gene: TRBV6-5; CDR3aa: CASSFRRDNQPQHF
d_gene: TRBD2; v_gene: TRBV3-1/TRBV3-2; CDR3aa: CASSQVAGHGETQYF
d_gene: -; v_gene: TRBV5-1; CDR3aa: CASSLERYYGYTF
d_gene: -; v_gene: TRBV28; CDR3aa: CACRGSYEQYF
d_gene: -; v_gene: TRBV10-3; CDR3aa: CAISERGLDGYTF
d_gene: -; v_gene: TRBV5-1; CDR3aa: CASSLEDKSTDTQYF
d_gene: TRBD1; v_gene: TRBV6-2/TRBV6-3; CDR3aa: CASSYRDRIGKLFF
d_gene: -; v_gene: TRBV27; CDR3aa: CASRAMTGGDYEQYF
d_gene: TRBD2; v_gene: TRBV2; CDR3aa: CASSLLAGATAGANVLTF
d_gene: TRBD1; v_gene: TRBV30; CDR3aa: CAWSWTGGNTEAFF
d_gene: -; v_gene: TRBV7-8; CDR3aa: CASSLGQRLNTEAFF
d_gene: TRBD1; v_gene: TRBV9; CDR3aa: CASSLGKDRVEYYGYTF
d_gene: TRBD1; v_gene: TRBV7-3; CDR3aa: CASSPSGAGTDEAFF
d_gene: -; v_gene: TRBV3-1/TRBV3-2; CDR3aa: CASSQGTANEKLFF
d_gene: TRBD1; v_gene: TRBV18; CDR3aa: CASSPGTGENYEQYF
d_gene: TRBD1; v_gene: TRBV5-5; CDR3aa: CASTGGTEAFF
d_gene: TRBD1; v_gene: TRBV5-6; CDR3aa: CASSLTGERGYTF
d_gene: -; v_gene: TRBV18; CDR3aa: CASSPRRFGQENTEAFF
d_gene: TRBD2; v_gene: TRBV30; CDR3aa: CAWQRSQRGNDEQFF
d_gene: TRBD1; v_gene: TRBV28; CDR3aa: CASSLYRGRTDEQYF
d_gene: TRBD2; v_gene: TRBV3-1/TRBV3-2; CDR3aa: CASSQDGLASPQGEQFF
d_gene: TRBD1; v_gene: TRBV19; CDR3aa: CASSILGTGKETQYF
d_gene: -; v_gene: TRBV9; CDR3aa: CASSVDGGGYTF
d_gene: -; v_gene: TRBV4-2; CDR3aa: CASSQVIGATNEKLFF
d_gene: -; v_gene: TRBV7-9; CDR3aa: CASSLSRGSDGYTF